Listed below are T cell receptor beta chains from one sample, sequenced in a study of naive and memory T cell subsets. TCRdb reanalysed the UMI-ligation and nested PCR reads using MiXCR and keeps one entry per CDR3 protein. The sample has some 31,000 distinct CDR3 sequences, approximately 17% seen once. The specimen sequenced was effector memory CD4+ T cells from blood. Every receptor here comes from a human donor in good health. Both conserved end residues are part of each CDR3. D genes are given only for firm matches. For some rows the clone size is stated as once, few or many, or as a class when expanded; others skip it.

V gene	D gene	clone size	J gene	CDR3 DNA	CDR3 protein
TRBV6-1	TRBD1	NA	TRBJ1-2	TGTGCCAGCAGTCAGCATAGAAGGACAGGGAACGGCTACACCTTC	CASSQHRRTGNGYTF
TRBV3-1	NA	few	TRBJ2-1	TGTGCCAGCAGCCAAGACTGGGGATCGCGGAGGGGTAACAATGAGCAGTTCTTC	CASSQDWGSRRGNNEQFF
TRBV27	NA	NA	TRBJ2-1	TGTGCCAGCAGAACCGGGGGTTCCTACAATGAGCAGTTCTTC	CASRTGGSYNEQFF
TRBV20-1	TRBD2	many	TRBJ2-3	TGCAGTGCTGATAATAGCGGGAGACGCACAGATACGCAGTATTTT	CSADNSGRRTDTQYF
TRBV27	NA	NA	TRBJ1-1	TGTGCCAGCAGTCCCACTACAGTGGGTTTGACTGAAGCTTTCTTT	CASSPTTVGLTEAFF
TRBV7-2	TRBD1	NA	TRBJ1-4	TGTGCCAGCAGCTTGGATGGGACAGGGGGGGAAAAACTGTTTTTT	CASSLDGTGGEKLFF
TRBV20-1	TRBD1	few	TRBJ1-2	TGCAGTGCTATGCAGGGGGTGACTAACTATGGCTACACCTTC	CSAMQGVTNYGYTF
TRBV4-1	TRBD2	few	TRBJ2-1	TGCGCCAGCAGCCCGGGACTAGCGGGAGTTAAGGACAATGAGCAGTTCTTC	CASSPGLAGVKDNEQFF
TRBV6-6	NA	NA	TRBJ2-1	TGTGCCAGCAGTCCAGGACAGACCCAGTTCTTC	CASSPGQTQFF
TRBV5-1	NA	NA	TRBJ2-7	TGCGCCAGCAGCTCCAGTCCGGACCCGGCCCTCTACGAGCAGTACTTC	CASSSSPDPALYEQYF
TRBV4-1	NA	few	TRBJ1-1	TGCGCCAGCAGCCAGGCACCCAACACCATGAACACTGAAGCTTTCTTT	CASSQAPNTMNTEAFF
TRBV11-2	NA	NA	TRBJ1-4	TGTGCCAGCAGCTCCTTGGGAGAAGAAAAACTGTTTTTT	CASSSLGEEKLFF
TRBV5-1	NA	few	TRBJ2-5	TGCGCCAGCAGCTTGGGGACCTTCGGCTCGGAGACCCAGTACTTC	CASSLGTFGSETQYF
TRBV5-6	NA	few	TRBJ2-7	TGTGCCAGCAGCTTACCAGGGCTGGAAGGCTACGAGCAGTACTTC	CASSLPGLEGYEQYF
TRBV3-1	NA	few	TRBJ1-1	TGTGCCAGCACCCTTGAAGGTATCACTGAAGCTTTCTTT	CASTLEGITEAFF
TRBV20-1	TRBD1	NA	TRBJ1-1	TGCAGTGCTGGGCGACAGGGGGGCATGAACACTGAAGCTTTCTTT	CSAGRQGGMNTEAFF
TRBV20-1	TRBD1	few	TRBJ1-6	TGCAGTGCTAGAGTCTCCGGGACAGGATATAATTCACCCCTCCACTTT	CSARVSGTGYNSPLHF
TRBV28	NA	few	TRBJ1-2	TGTGCCAGCAGTTTAGCCAGTTATGGCTACACCTTC	CASSLASYGYTF
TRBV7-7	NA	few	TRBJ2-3	TGTGCCAGCAGCTTAAGCCCCGGGGCTAGCACAGATACGCAGTATTTT	CASSLSPGASTDTQYF
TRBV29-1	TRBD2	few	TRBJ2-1	TGCAGCGTGGATAAGGGACTAGCGTCCGGGGAGCAGTTCTTC	CSVDKGLASGEQFF
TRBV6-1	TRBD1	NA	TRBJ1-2	TGTGCCAGCAGTGGGACAGGGGAATATGGCTACACCTTC	CASSGTGEYGYTF
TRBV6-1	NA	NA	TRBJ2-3	TGTGCCAGCAGGTTGTACAGCCGGAGCACAGATACGCAGTATTTT	CASRLYSRSTDTQYF
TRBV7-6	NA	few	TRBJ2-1	TGTGCCAGCAGCTCCGGACCCGGGTACAATGAGCAGTTCTTC	CASSSGPGYNEQFF
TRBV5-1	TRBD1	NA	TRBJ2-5	TGCGCCAGCAGCTCAACTCGACAGGGGAGAGAGACCCAGTACTTC	CASSSTRQGRETQYF
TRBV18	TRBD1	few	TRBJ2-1	TGTGCCAGCTCACTTACCGGGGGACAGGGGAATGAGCAGTTCTTC	CASSLTGGQGNEQFF